These 13 T cell receptor beta chains share one sample of origin, sequenced in a study of T cells in Graves' hyperthyroidism and ophthalmopathy. TCR beta CDR3 region amplification was performed from RNA transcripts. First-round RT-PCR with HTBI primers amplified the TCR CDR3 region. TCRdb used MiXCR to reprocess the multiplex PCR reads, holding one entry per CDR3 protein. The sample holds some 720,000 distinct CDR3 sequences, approximately 16% seen once. The sequenced material came from blood. The receptors originated from a man between 18 and 35 years old with Graves' hyperthyroidism.

Many counts were recorded for this clonotype. This chain connects TRBV2 to TRBJ2-1; TRBD2 matches 13 bases. V dropped 6 bases and J dropped 7; count of bases not matched to a gene: 15. This CDR3 region has 18 residues. Germline CDR1 and CDR2: SNHLY and FYNNEI. The CDR3, as DNA: TGTGCCAGCAGGATGGGCGACCCGGGACTAGCGGGAAGAAATGAGCAGTTCTTC. This encodes CASRMGDPGLAGRNEQFF.

This chain links TRBV9 with TRBJ1-2, with D tentatively TRBD1 (5 bases). This CDR3 has 14 residues. The V gene's germline CDR1 is SGDLS and CDR2 YYNGEE. The V and J ends lost 6 bases and 8 bases respectively, with 20 bases between them. The CDR3: CASTSDGDPKGYTF. The DNA for the CDR3 is TGTGCCAGCACCTCCGATGGGGACCCGAAGGGCTACACCTTC.

The rearrangement joins TRBV6-1 to TRBJ2-7; weak D call: TRBD2 (7 bases). Trimming removed 6 bases from V and 5 bases from J, with 20 bases in between. CDR3 length equals 15 residues. Germline values: CDR1 MNHNS, CDR2 SASEGT. The CDR3 sequence is CASRRGTISFNEQYF. The CDR3 DNA reads TGTGCCAGCAGGCGGGGGACAATCTCTTTTAACGAGCAGTACTTC.

The chain carries TRBV25-1 and TRBJ2-7; maybe TRBD1 (5 bases). The DNA end is more similar to TRBJ2-1, so the J call may be wrong. Germline V gives CDR1 MGHDK, CDR2 SYGVNS. The CDR3 covers 13 residues. The DNA for the CDR3 is TGTGCCAGCACCGACGTAGGGGCGGACGAGCAGTTCTTC. It codes for CASTDVGADEQFF.

This clonotype has more than one count but fewer than ten. The rearrangement links TRBV27 to TRBJ2-1; 10 nucleotides match TRBD1. Germline CDR1 reads MNHEY; CDR2 reads SMNVEV (reference sequence). The CDR3 has 18 residues. With 5 bases clipped from V and 1 base from J, the junction kept 11 bases outside the gene matches. The CDR3 coding sequence is TGTGCCAGCAGTACGGACAGGGGGGGGCTTCCGTCCTACAATGAGCAGTTCTTC. This translates into CASSTDRGGLPSYNEQFF.

This clonotype has at least ten counts. This chain joins TRBV12-3 or TRBV12-4 and TRBJ2-3, with 9 bases that match TRBD2. V was pared by 4 bases and J by 3 bases, with 11 bases of the junction left unmatched. The CDR3 spans 17 residues. The CDR3 reads CASSYPEAGGGTDTQYF. The CDR3 nucleotides read TGTGCCAGCAGTTACCCCGAGGCGGGAGGGGGGACAGATACGCAGTATTTT.

The chain joins TRBV6-1 to TRBJ1-5; 7 bases line up with TRBD1. This CDR3 comprises 14 residues. Germline assignment: CDR1 MNHNS and CDR2 SASEGT. V lost 6 bases and J lost 4; bases outside the gene matches: 6. The CDR3 DNA is TGTGCCAGCAGACCCGACAGGGTAAATCAGCCCCAGCATTTT. Translated: CASRPDRVNQPQHF.

This clonotype has more than one count but fewer than ten. This rearrangement joins TRBV10-3 to TRBJ1-3, with D unclear. Between the trimmed V and J ends, which lost 0 bases and 4 bases, there was a span of 4 bases. CDR3 length: 13 residues. Per the germline V gene, CDR1 is ENHRY and CDR2 is SYGVKD. The chain's CDR3 is CAISESGGNTIYF. For the CDR3, the DNA is TGTGCCATCAGTGAGTCAGGCGGAAACACCATATATTTT.

Only one count was recorded for this clonotype. V is TRBV5-1 and J is TRBJ1-3, with D maybe TRBD1 (6 bases). The CDR3 contains 14 residues. Germline CDR1 is SGHRS and CDR2 is YFSETQ. Trimming left V 2 bases short and J 2 bases short, with 8 bases between. In nucleotides, the CDR3 is TGCGCCAGCAGCTTCTCAGGGGCTGGAAACACCATATATTTT. Translated: CASSFSGAGNTIYF.

This clonotype was counted between two and nine times. This chain uses TRBV4-3 with TRBJ1-6; no clear D. The CDR3 is 15 amino acids. Germline CDR1 LGHNA, CDR2 YSLEER. V was shortened by 0 bases and J by 8 bases, with 11 bases between the two germline ends. In nucleotides, the CDR3 is TGCGCCAGCAGCCAAGATGGGCGGGCGGATTCACCCCTCCACTTT. This translates into CASSQDGRADSPLHF.

CDR3 sequence reads: CASSRSGQSYEQYF. As DNA, the CDR3 is TGTGCCAGCAGTCGCTCGGGACAGTCCTACGAGCAGTACTTC. This chain connects TRBV9 to TRBJ2-7; TRBD1 agrees at 7 bases. The CDR3 is made up of 14 amino acids. The V gene end was trimmed by 5 bases and the J gene end by 1 base; junction bases not matched to a gene: 6. The V gene's germline CDR1 is SGDLS and CDR2 YYNGEE.

This clonotype was seen repeatedly, ten times or more. The rearrangement links TRBV20-1 to TRBJ2-7; 7 positions agree with TRBD2. V trimming: 3 bases; J trimming: 6 bases; junction bases outside the gene matches: 11. CDR1 is DFQATT, CDR2 SNEGSKA, per germline (reference sequence). The CDR3 covers 14 residues. The CDR3 coding sequence is TGCAGTGCTAGTAGGGCGGGAGAACCCCTCGAGCAGTACTTC. This codes for CSASRAGEPLEQYF.

This clonotype has ten or more counts. The J gene is TRBJ2-3, the V gene TRBV20-1; D is possibly TRBD2 (6 bases). The V end lost 3 bases, the J end lost 5 bases, and 15 bases lay between the germline ends. Germline V gene sequence: CDR1 DFQATT, CDR2 SNEGSKA (reference sequence). The CDR3 length is 14 residues. The CDR3, as DNA: TGCAGTGCTAGGATCCTAGCGACCAGAGATACGCAGTATTTT. Amino acids: CSARILATRDTQYF.